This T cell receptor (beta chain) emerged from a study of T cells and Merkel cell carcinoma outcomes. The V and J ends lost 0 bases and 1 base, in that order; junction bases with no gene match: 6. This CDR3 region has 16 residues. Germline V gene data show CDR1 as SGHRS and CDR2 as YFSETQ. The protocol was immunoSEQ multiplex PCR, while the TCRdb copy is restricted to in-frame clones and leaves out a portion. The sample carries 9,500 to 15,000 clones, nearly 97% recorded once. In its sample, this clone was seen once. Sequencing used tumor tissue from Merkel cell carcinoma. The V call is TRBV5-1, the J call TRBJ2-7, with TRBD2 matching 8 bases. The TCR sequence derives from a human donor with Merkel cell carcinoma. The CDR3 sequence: CASSLVGGLGSYEQYF. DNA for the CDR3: TGCGCCAGCAGCTTGGTTGGGGGACTAGGATCCTACGAGCAGTACTTC. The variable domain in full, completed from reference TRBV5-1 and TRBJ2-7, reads KAGVTQTPRYLIKTRGQQVTLSCSPISGHRSVSWYQQTPGQGLQFLFEYFSETQRNKGNFPGRFSGRQFSNSRSEMNVSTLELGDSALYLCASSLVGGLGSYEQYFGPGTRLTVT.